Below, 29 T cell receptor beta chains from the same sample are listed, as sequenced in a study of T-cell memory formation after mild COVID-19 (dated by TCRdb to the early 2020s). Receptors were amplified or captured by 5' RACE. TCRdb lists the instrument as Illumina NovaSeq 6000. Clones were called with MiXCR by TCRdb after fastp trimmed the public reads at Q25, and only in-frame beta chains were retained. Each CDR3 protein gets just one entry, which takes the most common genes and DNA from the rows behind it. The sample table records around 430,000 distinct CDR3 sequences; about a sixth of these occur just once. Roughly 21% of the sample is held by the ten biggest clonotypes. Specimen: PBMCs or a T cell subset sorted from them (not recorded which). The receptors were gathered from a man aged 18-30 years who had mild COVID-19 (a few samples of this study predate the infection). The sample titles of this study are shuffled in the database, so cell type and time point are left out; the donor was told from shared clones.

This clonotype was picked up a small number of times. This chain joins TRBV12-3 or TRBV12-4 and TRBJ1-5; D not resolved. CDR3 length: 14 residues. V was pared by 2 bases and J by 3 bases, with 8 bases between. CDR3 sequence (DNA): TGTGCCAGCAGTTTATCAGGCCCCAATCAGCCCCAGCATTTT. Translation: CASSLSGPNQPQHF.

The sample holds a few counts of this clonotype. V is TRBV30 and J is TRBJ1-5, with 10 nucleotides matching TRBD1. The CDR3 runs 13 residues. Trimming at V came to 5 bases and at J to 5 bases, leaving 3 bases not matched to a gene. The germline V gene encodes CDR1 GTSNPN and CDR2 SVGIG (reference sequence). The CDR3 DNA sequence: TGTGCCTGGGGACAGGGGGGATATCAGCCCCAGCATTTT. This translates into CAWGQGGYQPQHF.

This clonotype was detected a few times. The chain recombines TRBV2 with TRBJ2-3, with 10 bases identical to TRBD2. V gave up 2 bases and J gave up 5 bases; unmatched junction bases: 1. Germline loops: CDR1 SNHLY, CDR2 FYNNEI. The CDR3 covers 14 residues. The CDR3 DNA sequence: TGTGCCAGCAGTGAAAGGACTAGCGGAGATACGCAGTATTTT. It is translated as CASSERTSGDTQYF.

This clonotype has just a few counts. The rearrangement uses TRBV5-6 and TRBJ1-1; 7 bases are a match to TRBD1. Germline V gene sequence: CDR1 SGHDT, CDR2 YYEEEE. The CDR3 loop spans 14 amino acids. The junction had 5 bases not matched to a gene; V was cut back by 4 bases and J by 2 bases. CDR3 DNA: TGTGCCAGCAGCCGGGGACAGAGAAACACTGAAGCTTTCTTT. This gives the protein CASSRGQRNTEAFF.

DNA of the CDR3: TGCAGTGCTAGAGATCTTGGGGTAGAGACCCAGTACTTC. Translating gives CSARDLGVETQYF. The chain links TRBV20-1 to TRBJ2-5; D is unclear. The CDR3 runs 13 residues. The germline V gene encodes CDR1 DFQATT and CDR2 SNEGSKA (reference sequence). Trimming took off 0 bases at V and 4 bases at J, with 9 bases between the two ends.

J is TRBJ1-1 and V is TRBV9; TRBD1 matches 9 bases. This CDR3 spans 15 amino acids. V gave up 6 bases and J gave up 2 bases; unmatched junction bases: 8. The germline V gene encodes CDR1 SGDLS and CDR2 YYNGEE. CDR3 loop: CASTRRQGENTEAFF. The CDR3 DNA is TGTGCCAGCACCAGAAGACAGGGGGAAAACACTGAAGCTTTCTTT.

This clonotype has more than one count but fewer than ten. The gene calls are TRBV6-5 and TRBJ1-4, with no clear D. The germline V gene has CDR1 MNHEY and CDR2 SVGAGI. The V and J ends lost 5 bases and 4 bases respectively, with 8 bases between them. The CDR3 has 13 residues. The CDR3 coding sequence is TGTGCCAGCAGTCGGGATGGTAATGAAAAACTGTTTTTT. It codes for CASSRDGNEKLFF.

This clonotype has more than one count but fewer than ten. This chain uses TRBV15 with TRBJ1-5; the D is unclear. The germline V gene has CDR1 LNHNV and CDR2 YYDKDF (reference sequence). V lost 5 bases to trimming and J lost 7 bases, with 12 bases between them. The CDR3 covers 13 residues. Here the CDR3 reads CATSQPGPQPQHF. Here the CDR3 DNA reads TGTGCCACCAGCCAACCCGGGCCGCAGCCCCAGCATTTT. The full variable domain, with the rest looked up from reference TRBV15 and TRBJ1-5, is DAMVIQNPRYQVTQFGKPVTLSCSQTLNHNVMYWYQQKSSQAPKLLFHYYDKDFNNEADTPDNFQSRRPNTSFCFLDIRSPGLGDTAMYLCATSQPGPQPQHFGDGTRLSIL.

This clonotype was seen a few times. The chain recombines TRBV12-3 or TRBV12-4 with TRBJ1-1, with D hard to call. With 6 bases removed from V and 8 bases from J, the gap between germline ends came to 16 bases. This CDR3 has 13 amino acids. CDR3 in DNA: TGTGCCAGCAGACCCGGACGAGCACTGGAAGCTTTCTTT. Translating gives CASRPGRALEAFF.

The sample holds a few counts of this clonotype. The chain has TRBV6-2 or TRBV6-3 and TRBJ2-7; TRBD1 agrees at 8 bases. Trimming took 4 bases from V and 3 from J; bases not matched to a gene: 8. Germline V gives CDR1 MNHEY, CDR2 SVGEGT. The CDR3 loop spans 15 amino acids. CDR3 nucleotide sequence: TGTGCCAGCAGTTCCGGGACAGGTGCCCTCTACGAGCAGTACGTC. Its translation: CASSSGTGALYEQYV.

The chain joins TRBV20-1 to TRBJ1-1; D is ambiguous. V lost 7 bases and J 6 bases, leaving 15 bases between the germline ends. Germline loops: CDR1 DFQATT, CDR2 SNEGSKA (reference sequence). This CDR3 is built from 12 residues. The CDR3 DNA follows: TGCAGTGAGGTTGGCGGGCTCCCTGAAGCTTTCTTT. Its protein product is CSEVGGLPEAFF.

At least ten counts were recorded for this clonotype. The chain carries TRBV3-1 and TRBJ2-1; D unclear. Trimming shortened V by 4 bases and J by 4 bases, and 5 bases separated the two germline ends. CDR1 LGHDT and CDR2 YNNKEL come from the germline V gene (reference sequence). The CDR3 has 12 residues. CDR3 nucleotides: TGTGCCAGCAGCCTTAGGTACAATGAGCAGTTCTTC. Its translation: CASSLRYNEQFF.

This clonotype was recorded many times. V gene TRBV20-1 combines with J gene TRBJ1-5; TRBD1 matches at 11 bases. Germline trimming cut 5 bases from V and 7 bases from J; bases unmatched to any gene: 4. The length of the CDR3 is 13 residues. CDR1 is DFQATT and CDR2 is SNEGSKA in the germline V gene (reference sequence). CDR3 DNA sequence: TGCAGTGCTTACGGGACAGGGGGGCAGCCCCAGCATTTT. Translation gives CSAYGTGGQPQHF.

The rearrangement joins TRBV12-3 or TRBV12-4 to TRBJ2-6, with D perhaps TRBD1 (6 bases). The V end was cut by 6 bases, the J end by 0 bases, with 18 bases between. CDR3 length equals 18 residues. The CDR3 coding sequence is TGTGCCAGCAGAAAAACACCGGGACACGTCTCTGGGGCCAACGTCCTGACTTTC. Protein product: CASRKTPGHVSGANVLTF.

The chain recombines TRBV7-2 with TRBJ2-7, with D hard to call. CDR1 and CDR2 (germline): SGHTA, FQGNSA. The CDR3 contains 12 residues. Trimming stripped 8 bases from V and 0 bases from J, with 8 bases between. The CDR3 spells CASSDVSYEQYV. In DNA, the CDR3 is TGTGCCAGCTCGGACGTCTCCTACGAGCAGTACGTC.

The rearrangement links TRBV7-2 to TRBJ2-5; either TRBD1 or TRBD2 may fit D (5 bases each). Germline V gene lookup returns CDR1 SGHTA and CDR2 FQGNSA. Trimming took off 8 bases at V and 4 bases at J, with 14 bases between the two ends. The CDR3 covers 13 residues. The CDR3: CASGRSGRETQYF. The CDR3 nucleotides are TGTGCCAGCGGTCGGTCAGGGAGAGAGACCCAGTACTTC.

This clonotype was detected only a few times. This chain links TRBV2 with TRBJ2-1; possible D gene TRBD1, 6 bases. Germline-derived CDR1 and CDR2 are SNHLY and FYNNEI. V lost 6 bases and J lost 0, with 15 bases in between. The CDR3 is made up of 16 amino acids. The CDR3 bases are TGTGCCAGCAGGTTCGACAGGCCGCGCTCCTACAATGAGCAGTTCTTC. Its protein is CASRFDRPRSYNEQFF. Looking up the rest from reference TRBV2 and TRBJ2-1 gives the full variable domain: EPEVTQTPSHQVTQMGQEVILRCVPISNHLYFYWYRQILGQKVEFLVSFYNNEISEKSEIFDDQFSVERPDGSNFTLKIRSTKLEDSAMYFCASRFDRPRSYNEQFFGPGTRLTVL.

This chain connects TRBV12-3 or TRBV12-4 to TRBJ2-7; 7 nucleotides agree with TRBD2. The CDR3 is 13 amino acids. J was trimmed by 3 bases and V by 4 bases; bases with no gene match: 3. The CDR3 DNA is TGTGCCAGCAGTTGGTCGGGGGGCTACGAGCAGTACGTC. It codes for CASSWSGGYEQYV.

The V gene is TRBV7-2, the J gene TRBJ2-5; D perhaps matches TRBD2 (6 bases). This CDR3 region has 14 residues. Germline lookup yields CDR1 SGHTA and CDR2 FQGNSA. With 0 bases removed from V and 5 bases from J, the gap between germline ends came to 10 bases. The CDR3 loop is CASSLAGGWETQYF. Written as DNA, the CDR3 is TGTGCCAGCAGCTTAGCGGGGGGTTGGGAGACCCAGTACTTC.

The rearrangement joins TRBV7-3 to TRBJ2-3, with 13 bases lining up with TRBD2. J gave up 5 bases and V 5 bases, and 7 bases lay outside the gene matches. Germline-derived CDR1 and CDR2 are SGHTA and FQGTGA. The CDR3 is 16 amino acids. CDR3 in amino acids: CASSRELAGGGDTQYF. The CDR3 nucleotides read TGTGCCAGCAGCCGCGAACTAGCGGGGGGGGGAGATACGCAGTATTTT.

V and J are TRBV24-1 and TRBJ2-1; TRBD1 matches 9 bases. The CDR3 runs to 14 residues. Germline V gene data show CDR1 as KGHDR and CDR2 as SFDVKD. V lost 4 bases, J lost 7 bases, and 4 bases stayed unmatched. CDR3 in amino acids: CATSDQTGGNEQFF. For the CDR3, the DNA is TGTGCCACCAGTGACCAGACAGGGGGGAATGAGCAGTTCTTC.

Only a few counts were recorded for this clonotype. The rearrangement links TRBV5-1 to TRBJ2-7; the D gene is possibly TRBD2 (7 bases). V shed 4 bases and J shed 6 bases, with 20 bases lying between them. The germline CDR1 and CDR2 sequences are SGHRS and YFSETQ. The CDR3 is 15 amino acids. The CDR3 bases are TGCGCCAGCAGCCCGGCGGCAGGGGAGGGACGCGAGCAGTACTTC. Translated, it gives CASSPAAGEGREQYF.

This clonotype was detected once. The chain joins TRBV20-1 to TRBJ2-5; TRBD2 matches 12 bases. The trim removed 3 bases at V and 5 bases at J, leaving 10 bases unmatched. This CDR3 has 16 amino acids. Germline V gene sequence: CDR1 DFQATT, CDR2 SNEGSKA (reference sequence). CDR3: CSASTPSGGADETQYF. CDR3 in DNA: TGCAGTGCTAGCACGCCTAGCGGGGGGGCCGACGAGACCCAGTACTTC.

The V gene is TRBV27, the J gene TRBJ1-1; weak D call: TRBD1 (5 bases). V lost 2 bases, J lost 1 base, and 11 bases lay in between. The germline V gene encodes CDR1 MNHEY and CDR2 SMNVEV (reference sequence). CDR3 length equals 15 residues. In DNA, the CDR3 is TGTGCCAGCAGTTTAGGCCCAGGGACGAACACTGAAGCTTTCTTT. Translation: CASSLGPGTNTEAFF.

The chain uses TRBV4-1 and TRBJ1-4, with D tentatively TRBD1 (5 bases). Looked up from germline, CDR1 is MGHRA and CDR2 is YSYEKL. Deletions cut 5 bases from V and 8 bases from J, with 15 bases between. This CDR3 is built from 14 residues. The CDR3 region has the DNA TGCGCCAGCAGCTCCCCGGGGCCTAGAGAAAAACTGTTTTTT. Translation gives CASSSPGPREKLFF.

This clonotype appeared many times. The rearrangement uses TRBV12-3 or TRBV12-4 and TRBJ2-1; D gene unclear. V was pared by 3 bases and J by 5 bases, with 11 bases between. The CDR3 loop spans 14 amino acids. CDR3 DNA sequence: TGTGCCAGCAGTTTCCTGGCCCTAAACAATGAGCAGTTCTTC. This encodes CASSFLALNNEQFF.

This clonotype was seen a handful of times. The V call is TRBV27, the J call TRBJ2-7; TRBD2 agrees at 9 bases. V trimming: 7 bases; J trimming: 3 bases; junction bases outside the gene matches: 4. This CDR3 region has 13 residues. Germline V gives CDR1 MNHEY, CDR2 SMNVEV (reference sequence). The CDR3 is CASKGSGGYEQYF. The CDR3 DNA sequence: TGTGCCAGCAAAGGTAGCGGGGGCTACGAGCAGTACTTC.

This clonotype was counted a few times. The chain has TRBV23-1 and TRBJ2-1; D is unresolved. TRBV23-1 is noted as an ORF with a role that remains uncertain. This CDR3 region has 17 residues. V lost 2 bases to trimming and J lost 0 bases, with 14 bases between them. CDR3 protein: CASSQHHPDGSYNEQFF. CDR3 coding DNA: TGCGCCAGCAGTCAACACCACCCAGACGGCTCCTACAATGAGCAGTTCTTC.

CDR3 residues: CASSFSVGGGYTEAFF. The DNA of the CDR3 is TGTGCCAGCAGCTTTTCAGTAGGCGGGGGTTACACTGAAGCTTTCTTT. The J gene is TRBJ1-1, the V gene TRBV5-5, with D perhaps matching TRBD1 (5 bases). The CDR3 length is 16 residues. V was cut by 2 bases and J by 3 bases, with 17 bases left in between. Looked up from germline, CDR1 is SGHKS and CDR2 is YYEKEE (reference sequence).